Described below is a single T cell receptor (beta chain) sequence and its context. Germline CDR1 is LGHNA and CDR2 is YSLEER. The V and J ends lost 3 bases and 1 base, in that order; junction bases with no gene match: 4. This CDR3 is built from 16 residues. In the original processing: Nucleated cell counts were estimated from reference gene primer amplification. Data came from immunoSEQ multiplex PCR; TCRdb stores just in-frame clones and leaves some out. The V and J calls and clone size were taken over from that table, and D and trimming were inferred from the DNA. The table shows some 70,000 clones, with about 91% occurring only once. This entry belongs to a study of blood T cell repertoires in COVID-19. Study details: The United States, Italy and Spain supplied acute and convalescent COVID-19 samples. In each case, the material was cDNA or gDNA derived from T cells, B-cell-depleted T cells, or PBMCs.

The sequence was collected from a human donor with active COVID-19. The donor label of this sample is uncertain. The rearrangement joins TRBV4-3 to TRBJ2-2; 8 bases are shared with TRBD2. What was sequenced was peripheral blood. CDR3 in DNA: TGCGCCAGCAGCCACTTTACTAGCGGGAACACCGGGGAGCTGTTTTTT. It specifies CASSHFTSGNTGELFF.